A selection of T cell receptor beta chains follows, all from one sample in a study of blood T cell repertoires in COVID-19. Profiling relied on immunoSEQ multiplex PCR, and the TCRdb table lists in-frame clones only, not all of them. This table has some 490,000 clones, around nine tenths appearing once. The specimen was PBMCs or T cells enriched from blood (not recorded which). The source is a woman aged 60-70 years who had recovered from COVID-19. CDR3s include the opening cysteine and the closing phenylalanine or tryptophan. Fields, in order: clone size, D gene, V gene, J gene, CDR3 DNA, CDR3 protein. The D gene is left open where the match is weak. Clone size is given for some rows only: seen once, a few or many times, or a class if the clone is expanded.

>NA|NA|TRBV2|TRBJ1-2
TGTGCCAGCAGGGACGTGGGGTGGGCAGGGCCCACGCAATCCAGCTATGGCTACACCTTC
CASRDVGWAGPTQSSYGYTF
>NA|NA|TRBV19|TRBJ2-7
TGTGCCAGTAGTCGCACAGGGCCCCTAAGGAGCGAGCAGTACTTC
CASSRTGPLRSEQYF
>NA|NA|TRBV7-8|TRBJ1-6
TGTGCCAGCAGCTGGGGGACTTTCTATAATTCACCCCTCCACTTT
CASSWGTFYNSPLHF
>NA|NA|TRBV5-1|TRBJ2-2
TGCGCCAGCAGCTTTTCAGGGGAATCCACCGGGGAGCTGTTTTTT
CASSFSGESTGELFF
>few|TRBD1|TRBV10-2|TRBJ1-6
TGCGCCAGCAGTGTGAGCCTAGACAGGGGGGTTAATTCACCCCTCCACTTT
CASSVSLDRGVNSPLHF
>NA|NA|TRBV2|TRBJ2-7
TGTGCCAGCAGAGATGACAGGGAGGACCAGTACTTC
CASRDDREDQYF
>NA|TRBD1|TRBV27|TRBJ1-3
TGTGCCAGCAGTTCCCAGGGGGTTGGAGGAAACACCATATATTTT
CASSSQGVGGNTIYF
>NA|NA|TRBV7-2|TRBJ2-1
TGTGCCAGCAGCTTAGTATGGACTTCCAATGAGCAGTTCTTC
CASSLVWTSNEQFF
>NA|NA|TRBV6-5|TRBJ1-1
TGTGCCAGCAGCGTGGGGAGCCTTATGAACACTGAAGCTTTCTTT
CASSVGSLMNTEAFF
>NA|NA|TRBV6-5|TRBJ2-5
TGTGCCAGCACGCAGGCACCTGAACACCAAGAGACCCAGTACTTC
CASTQAPEHQETQYF
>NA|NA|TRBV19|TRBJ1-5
TGTGCCAGTAGTATGGGGGCGAGGGGCGGGCGAGGGAGCAATCAGCCCCAGCATTTT
CASSMGARGGRGSNQPQHF
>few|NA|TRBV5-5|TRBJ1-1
TGTGCCAGCAGCTTGGGAGAGCCCCGGGGGAGCACTGAAGCTTTCTTT
CASSLGEPRGSTEAFF
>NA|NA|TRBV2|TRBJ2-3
TGTGCCAGCAGTGAAGCCGAGGGGGCGGGGAGAGATACGCAGTATTTT
CASSEAEGAGRDTQYF
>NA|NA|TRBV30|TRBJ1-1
TGTGCCTGGAGTGTTTTCACATCAGGTACCACTGAAGCTTTCTTT
CAWSVFTSGTTEAFF
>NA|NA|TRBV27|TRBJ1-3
TGTGCCAGCAGTTTAAATGCGGGAAACACCATATATTTT
CASSLNAGNTIYF
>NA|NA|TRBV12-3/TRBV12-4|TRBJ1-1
TGTGCCAGCAGTTTTGCAGGGTACACTGAAGCTTTCTTT
CASSFAGYTEAFF
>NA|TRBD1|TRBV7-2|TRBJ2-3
TGTGCCAGCAGCTTATCAGGGGGAATGCAGTATTTT
CASSLSGGMQYF
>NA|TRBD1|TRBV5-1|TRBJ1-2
TGCGCCAGCAGCCAGACAGGGAACTATGGCTACACCTTC
CASSQTGNYGYTF
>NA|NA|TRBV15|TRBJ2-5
TGTGCCACCAGCAGAGCCCTAAGCGGGGAGACCCAGTACTTC
CATSRALSGETQYF
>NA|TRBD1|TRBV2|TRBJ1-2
TGTGCCAGCAGGACAGGGGATTATGGCTACACCTTC
CASRTGDYGYTF
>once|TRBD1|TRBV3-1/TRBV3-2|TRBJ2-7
TGTGCCAGCAGCCAAGGGACAGGGGTGGGGGAGCAGTACTTC
CASSQGTGVGEQYF
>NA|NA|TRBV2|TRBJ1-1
TGTGCCAGCCGTTTGTTGGGCTCACCGAACACTGAAGCTTTCTTT
CASRLLGSPNTEAFF
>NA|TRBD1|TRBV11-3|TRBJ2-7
TGTGCCACCGACTCCTTCACAGGGGGCCGCTACGAGCAGTACTTC
CATDSFTGGRYEQYF
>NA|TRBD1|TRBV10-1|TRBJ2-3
TGCGCCAGCGGCGGACAGGGAACAGATACGCAGTATTTT
CASGGQGTDTQYF
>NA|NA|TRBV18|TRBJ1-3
TGTGCCAGCTCACCACCGGGGGCAAGGGGAAACCTCGGCTCTGGAAACACCATATATTTT
CASSPPGARGNLGSGNTIYF
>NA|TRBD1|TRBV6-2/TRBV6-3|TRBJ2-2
TGTGCCAGCAGCCACAGGGGGTACGGCGGGGAGCTGTTTTTT
CASSHRGYGGELFF
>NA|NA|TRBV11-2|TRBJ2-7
TGTGCCAGCAGCTTATCGACAGGAGCCCGCTACGAGCAGTACTTC
CASSLSTGARYEQYF
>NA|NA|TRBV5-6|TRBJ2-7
TGTGCCAGCAGTTTGTACGACAGCTCCTACGAGCAGTACTTC
CASSLYDSSYEQYF
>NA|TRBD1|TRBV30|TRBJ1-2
TGTGCCTGGAGTCCAAGTGGGACAGGCGGCTACACCTTC
CAWSPSGTGGYTF
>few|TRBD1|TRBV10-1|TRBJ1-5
TGCGCCAGCACCAACAGGGGACACCAGCCCCAGCATTTT
CASTNRGHQPQHF
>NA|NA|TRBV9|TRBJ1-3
TGTGCCAGCAGCGTGGGCCCTCCACCTGGAAACACCATATATTTT
CASSVGPPPGNTIYF
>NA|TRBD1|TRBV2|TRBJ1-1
TGTGCCAGCAGTCCGGGACAGGGGCATACTGAAGCTTTCTTT
CASSPGQGHTEAFF
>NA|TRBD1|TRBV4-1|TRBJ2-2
TGCGCCAGCGGGGGACAGGGGAACACCGGGGAGCTGTTTTTT
CASGGQGNTGELFF